This note documents a single T cell receptor (beta chain) sequence. The target antigen is unknown. These data belong to a study of PD-1 blockade in classical Hodgkin lymphoma. Libraries were prepared by immunoSEQ multiplex PCR; TCRdb keeps only in-frame clonotypes and omits some of them. The table has roughly 100,000 clones, more than 70% seen once. Time point reported: cycle 4 day 1 (C4D1), after 6 weeks of nivolumab. With no exception, relapse followed autologous stem cell transplantation in all patients, and brentuximab vedotin exposure varied. Overall study results and limits: Reports described newly diagnosed patients as having lower baseline TCR diversity than healthy donors. Whoever responded completely had baseline diversity much like that seen in newly diagnosed patients.

This TCR was sampled from a human donor with classical Hodgkin lymphoma. The material sequenced was peripheral blood mononuclear cells (PBMCs), taken before the fourth cycle of nivolumab.

This CDR3 reads CASSLDARVMNTEAFF. The DNA for the CDR3 is TGTGCCAGCAGCTTAGATGCACGGGTGATGAACACTGAAGCTTTCTTT. V gene TRBV7-9 combines with J gene TRBJ1-1; D uncertain. This CDR3 comprises 16 residues. With 1 base removed from V and 0 bases from J, the gap between germline ends came to 12 bases. The germline V gene has CDR1 SEHNR and CDR2 FQNEAQ (reference sequence).